This T cell receptor (beta chain) stems from a study of blood T cell repertoires in COVID-19. In the study overall: Collection of acute and convalescent COVID-19 samples took place in the United States, Italy and Spain. Sources were T cells, B-cell-depleted T cells, or PBMCs; the material itself was cDNA or gDNA.

CDR1 and CDR2 (germline): ENHRY, SYGVKD. The CDR3 is 16 amino acids. V lost 2 bases, J lost 5 bases, and 18 bases lay in between. Assay used: immunoSEQ multiplex PCR; TCRdb lists only in-frame clones, some missing. The repertoire holds some 400,000 clones, roughly four fifths seen once, with more than 0.85% in the top ten. The sample taken for sequencing was peripheral blood. This chain uses TRBV10-3 with TRBJ1-2, with TRBD1 as a possible D gene (5 bases). This TCR was recovered from a human donor with acute or convalescent COVID-19. The donor label of this sample is uncertain. The DNA of the CDR3 is TGTGCCATCAGTGAGCCCGGGACTTCCTTTCTTTATGGCTACACCTTC. Protein: CAISEPGTSFLYGYTF.